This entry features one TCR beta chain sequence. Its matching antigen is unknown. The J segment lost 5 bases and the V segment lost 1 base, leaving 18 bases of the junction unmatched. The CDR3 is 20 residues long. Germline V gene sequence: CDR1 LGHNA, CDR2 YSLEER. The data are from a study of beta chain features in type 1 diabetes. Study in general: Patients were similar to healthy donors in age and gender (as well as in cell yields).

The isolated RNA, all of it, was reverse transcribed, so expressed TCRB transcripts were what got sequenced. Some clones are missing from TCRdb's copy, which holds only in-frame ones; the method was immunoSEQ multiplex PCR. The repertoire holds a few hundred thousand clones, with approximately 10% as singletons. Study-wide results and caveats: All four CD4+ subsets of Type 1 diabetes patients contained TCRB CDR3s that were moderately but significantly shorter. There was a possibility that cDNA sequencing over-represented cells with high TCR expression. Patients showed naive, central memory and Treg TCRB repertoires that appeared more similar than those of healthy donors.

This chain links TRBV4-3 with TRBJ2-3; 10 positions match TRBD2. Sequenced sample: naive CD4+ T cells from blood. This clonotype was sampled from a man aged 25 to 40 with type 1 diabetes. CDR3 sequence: CASSQGITGRAGGPVDTQYF. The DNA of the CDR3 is TGCGCCAGCAGCCAAGGAATAACGGGTCGAGCGGGGGGGCCGGTAGATACGCAGTATTTT.